These 8 T cell receptor beta chains came from one sample sequenced in a study of cytomegalovirus exposure and HLA in healthy donors. A multiplex PCR was run with 60 Vbeta primers and 13 Jbeta primers. Libraries were prepared by immunoSEQ multiplex PCR; TCRdb keeps only in-frame clonotypes and omits some of them. The sample includes 46,000 or so clones, 63% of them seen just once. Specimen: PBMCs. The receptors here all came from a man in his 60s in good health and CMV-seropositive.

V gene TRBV27 combines with J gene TRBJ2-7, with TRBD2 as a possible D gene (6 bases). The CDR3 is 16 residues long. Between the trimmed V and J ends, which lost 5 bases and 2 bases, there was a span of 19 bases. Germline V gives CDR1 MNHEY, CDR2 SMNVEV (reference sequence). The CDR3 coding sequence is TGTGCCAGCAGTAGTCGGGCCAGGGACTTCACCTACGAGCAGTACTTC. This gives the protein CASSSRARDFTYEQYF.

This sequence joins TRBV6-6 and TRBJ2-3; 8 bases are a match to TRBD2. J lost 5 bases, V lost 7 bases, and 14 bases had no gene match. CDR1 is MNHNY, CDR2 SVGAGI, per germline (reference sequence). This CDR3 region has 16 residues. CDR3 coding DNA: TGTGCCAGCAATCGCGGGGCGGGAGGTAAACGAGATACGCAGTATTTT. Encoded protein: CASNRGAGGKRDTQYF.

The gene calls are TRBV9 and TRBJ1-1, with 7 nucleotides matching TRBD1. The length of the CDR3 is 13 residues. The J segment lost 11 bases and the V segment lost 3 bases, leaving 10 bases of the junction unmatched. The V gene's germline CDR1 is SGDLS and CDR2 YYNGEE. The CDR3: CASSAQPTGDAFF. The CDR3 DNA is TGTGCCAGCAGCGCTCAACCTACAGGGGATGCTTTCTTT.

This chain joins TRBV30 and TRBJ1-1; the D is unclear. Germline V gene data show CDR1 as GTSNPN and CDR2 as SVGIG (reference sequence). V was shortened by 2 bases and J by 11 bases, with 18 bases between the two germline ends. The CDR3 spans 13 residues. In nucleotides, the CDR3 is TGTGCCTGGAGTACCCGTGGACCTGGAGGGGCTTTCTTT. This sequence encodes CAWSTRGPGGAFF.

Details on this clone: Distinct nucleotide sequences in the sample also encode this CDR3. The chain links TRBV6-5 to TRBJ2-7; TRBD1 agrees at 9 bases. V was pared by 8 bases and J by 2 bases, with 4 bases of the junction left unmatched. CDR1 and CDR2 from the germline V gene are MNHEY and SVGAGI. The CDR3 spans 13 residues. CDR3 loop: CASGWTGAYEQYF. Written as DNA, the CDR3 is TGTGCCAGCGGGTGGACAGGGGCCTACGAGCAGTACTTC.

The genes are TRBV5-1 and TRBJ2-2; 12 positions match TRBD1. CDR1 SGHRS and CDR2 YFSETQ come from the germline V gene. The CDR3 extends over 18 amino acids. With 6 bases clipped from V and 2 bases from J, the junction kept 11 bases outside the gene matches. The CDR3 loop reads CASKNRDRGRRNTGELFF. CDR3 nucleotide sequence: TGCGCCAGCAAAAACCGGGACAGGGGGCGCAGAAACACCGGGGAGCTGTTTTTT.

The chain is built from TRBV11-3 and TRBJ2-2; the match to TRBD1 covers 8 bases. This CDR3 has 16 residues. V shed 5 bases and J 6 bases; nucleotides not matched to a gene: 11. The germline gives CDR1 SGHNT, CDR2 YENEEA. The CDR3 sequence: CASSPRDRLGAGELFF. The CDR3 DNA reads as TGTGCCAGCAGCCCTCGGGACAGGCTAGGAGCCGGGGAGCTGTTTTTT.

V and J are TRBV2 and TRBJ1-2; unclear D gene. The CDR3 has 11 residues. Germline values: CDR1 SNHLY, CDR2 FYNNEI. V was trimmed by 1 base and J by 7 bases, leaving 4 bases between them. CDR3 in DNA: TGTGCCAGCAGTGAAGGAGGTGGCTACACCTTC. Its protein is CASSEGGGYTF. Filled out from reference TRBV2 and TRBJ1-2, the complete variable domain reads EPEVTQTPSHQVTQMGQEVILRCVPISNHLYFYWYRQILGQKVEFLVSFYNNEISEKSEIFDDQFSVERPDGSNFTLKIRSTKLEDSAMYFCASSEGGGYTFGSGTRLTVV.